One and the same sample provided the 25 T cell receptor beta chains below, sequenced in a study of T cell responses to AZD1222 COVID-19 vaccine. Sequencing used immunoSEQ multiplex PCR; TCRdb keeps in-frame clones, though not all of them. Here the sample spans about 56,000 clones, 80% to 90% being singletons. The material was peripheral blood, obtained 28 days after the second AZD1222 dose. These TCRs come from an adult who received the AZD1222 COVID-19 vaccine.

This chain links TRBV6-2 or TRBV6-3 with TRBJ1-5; D not certain. Germline assignment: CDR1 MNHEY and CDR2 SVGEGT. The V gene lost 3 bases and the J gene lost 15 bases, with 18 bases spanning the gap. The CDR3 extends over 13 amino acids. CDR3 nucleotide sequence: TGTGCCAGCAGTTATACAAAAGACCGGCCGAGGCATTTT. Amino acid sequence: CASSYTKDRPRHF.

This sequence joins TRBV28 and TRBJ2-5; perhaps D is TRBD1 or TRBD2 (5 bases each). V dropped 6 bases and J dropped 3 bases, with 11 bases sitting between them. The CDR3 is 13 residues long. Germline V lookup: CDR1 MDHEN, CDR2 SYDVKM. As DNA, the CDR3 is TGTGCCAGCAGGGGGGTAGGAAAAGAGACCCAGTACTTC. It encodes CASRGVGKETQYF. Filled out from reference TRBV28 and TRBJ2-5, the complete variable domain reads DVKVTQSSRYLVKRTGEKVFLECVQDMDHENMFWYRQDPGLGLRLIYFSYDVKMKEKGDIPEGYSVSREKKERFSLILESASTNQTSMYLCASRGVGKETQYFGPGTRLLVL.

In its sample, this clone is medium-sized. V usage is TRBV19 and J usage is TRBJ2-2; a possible D gene is TRBD1 (6 bases). The CDR3 length is 13 residues. Looked up from germline, CDR1 is LNHDA and CDR2 is SQIVND (reference sequence). V dropped 6 bases and J dropped 7 bases, with 12 bases sitting between them. The CDR3 DNA reads as TGTGCCAGTAGCCCTACAGGGAACGGGGAGCTGTTTTTT. It specifies CASSPTGNGELFF.

The chain has TRBV9 and TRBJ2-1; 10 positions match TRBD1. The germline V gene has CDR1 SGDLS and CDR2 YYNGEE. CDR3 size: 15 residues. With 0 bases clipped from V and 4 bases from J, the junction kept 1 base outside the gene matches. CDR3 region: CASSVGTGGYNEQFF. CDR3 nucleotide sequence: TGTGCCAGCAGCGTAGGGACAGGGGGATACAATGAGCAGTTCTTC.

The chain has TRBV9 and TRBJ1-3; no clear D. The CDR3 length is 18 residues. The V end was cut by 2 bases, the J end by 4 bases, with 22 bases between. Per germline, CDR1 SGDLS and CDR2 YYNGEE. The DNA for the CDR3 is TGTGCCAGCAGCGTCACCGTTGCGGCCGGCTCTCAAGGAAACACCATATATTTT. It translates to CASSVTVAAGSQGNTIYF.

The chain recombines TRBV7-9 with TRBJ2-1; perhaps TRBD2 as D (6 bases). Germline V gene lookup returns CDR1 SEHNR and CDR2 FQNEAQ (reference sequence). V lost 5 bases and J 0 bases, leaving 11 bases between the germline ends. The CDR3 spans 15 residues. The CDR3 sequence is CASSRGRTSYNEQFF. The CDR3 nucleotides are TGTGCCAGCAGCCGAGGGAGGACCTCCTACAATGAGCAGTTCTTC.

The genes are TRBV18 and TRBJ1-2, with D unclear. The germline V gene has CDR1 KGHSH and CDR2 LQKENI. The CDR3 loop spans 14 amino acids. The V gene lost 6 bases and the J gene lost 3 bases, with 14 bases spanning the gap. As DNA, the CDR3 is TGTGCCAGCTCCATTACTTCCGGGGACTATGGCTACACCTTC. It is translated as CASSITSGDYGYTF.

V and J are TRBV5-1 and TRBJ2-3; maybe TRBD1 (7 bases). CDR1 is SGHRS, CDR2 YFSETQ, per germline. The CDR3 sequence is 16 residues long. V was clipped by 4 bases and J by 2 bases, with 17 bases between them. The CDR3 loop is CASSPAGGPYTDTQYF. The CDR3 DNA reads TGCGCCAGCAGCCCGGCAGGGGGGCCTTACACAGATACGCAGTATTTT.

This chain connects TRBV4-3 to TRBJ2-1; 9 bases line up with TRBD1. The CDR3 is made up of 14 amino acids. The V gene's germline CDR1 is LGHNA and CDR2 YSLEER. Unmatched junction bases numbered 7, after V lost 3 bases and J lost 10 bases. The CDR3 sequence: CASSHVTTGGEQFF. CDR3 sequence (DNA): TGCGCCAGCAGCCATGTTACGACAGGGGGGGAGCAGTTCTTC.

CDR3 sequence: CASSVGQGIYNEQFF. The CDR3 DNA reads as TGTGCCAGCAGCGTAGGGCAGGGGATCTACAATGAGCAGTTCTTC. The chain uses TRBV9 and TRBJ2-1, with D possibly TRBD1 on 6 matching bases. Germline CDR1 and CDR2: SGDLS and YYNGEE. The V end lost 0 bases, the J end lost 3 bases, and 10 bases lay between the germline ends. The CDR3 is 15 residues long.

The chain joins TRBV28 to TRBJ1-5; 7 bases line up with TRBD1. There are 14 residues in the CDR3. V lost 5 bases, J lost 4 bases, and 5 bases stayed unmatched. Per the germline V gene, CDR1 is MDHEN and CDR2 is SYDVKM. CDR3 in DNA: TGTGCCAGCAGTATACAGGGGCTGAATCAGCCCCAGCATTTT. Translated: CASSIQGLNQPQHF.

The gene calls are TRBV5-1 and TRBJ2-1; D is unresolved. Germline CDR1 and CDR2: SGHRS and YFSETQ. The CDR3 totals 19 residues. The ends were cut back, 2 bases at V and 0 bases at J, with 21 bases in the middle. The CDR3 DNA reads TGCGCCAGCAGCTTTACCCTAGATGTTAGCATCGTCTCCTACAATGAGCAGTTCTTC. This sequence encodes CASSFTLDVSIVSYNEQFF.

The table lists this clone with a few counts. The chain uses TRBV6-4 and TRBJ2-3, with 11 bases matching TRBD2. V dropped 0 bases and J dropped 4; count of bases not matched to a gene: 0. This CDR3 has 15 residues. The germline gives CDR1 MRHNA, CDR2 SNTAGT. CDR3 amino acids: CASSDSSGGADTQYF. CDR3 nucleotides: TGTGCCAGCAGTGACTCTAGCGGGGGGGCAGATACGCAGTATTTT.

This rearrangement joins TRBV27 to TRBJ1-5, with D possibly matching TRBD1 (6 bases). CDR3 length equals 13 residues. The V end lost 4 bases, the J end lost 7 bases, and 11 bases lay between the germline ends. CDR1 is MNHEY, CDR2 SMNVEV, per germline (reference sequence). Written as DNA, the CDR3 is TGTGCCAGCAGTTCCACAGGGTGGCAGCCCCAGCATTTT. Encoded protein: CASSSTGWQPQHF.

This chain uses TRBV28 with TRBJ1-2, with D tentatively TRBD1 (6 bases). In germline, CDR1 is MDHEN, CDR2 SYDVKM. This CDR3 spans 15 amino acids. The ends were cut back, 6 bases at V and 4 bases at J, with 18 bases in the middle. CDR3 nucleotides: TGTGCCAGCAGGATACCGGGACAATTGGGCTATGGCTACACCTTC. Encoded protein: CASRIPGQLGYGYTF.

This clone was detected only once. The chain combines TRBV6-5 with TRBJ1-3; unclear D gene. V was pared by 6 bases and J by 0 bases, with 12 bases between. This CDR3 has 15 amino acids. Germline values: CDR1 MNHEY, CDR2 SVGAGI. Written as DNA, the CDR3 is TGTGCCAGCAGCCAACAGAGTCTCTCTGGAAACACCATATATTTT. This gives the protein CASSQQSLSGNTIYF.

V and J are TRBV25-1 and TRBJ2-1, with TRBD2 matching over 9 bases. V was pared by 6 bases and J by 1 base, with 7 bases of the junction left unmatched. Germline V gene lookup returns CDR1 MGHDK and CDR2 SYGVNS. The CDR3 is made up of 16 amino acids. For the CDR3, the DNA is TGTGCCAGCAGCCCCGGCGGGGGGGGATCCTACAATGAGCAGTTCTTC. Translation gives CASSPGGGGSYNEQFF.

This chain connects TRBV13 to TRBJ2-3; 11 nucleotides match TRBD2. V was pared by 5 bases and J by 1 base, with 8 bases of the junction left unmatched. In germline, CDR1 is PRHDT, CDR2 FYEKMQ (reference sequence). This CDR3 spans 17 amino acids. The CDR3: CASSTTSGGARTDTQYF. CDR3 sequence (DNA): TGTGCCAGCAGCACAACTAGCGGGGGAGCGCGCACAGATACGCAGTATTTT.

This chain joins TRBV7-2 and TRBJ1-4, with D possibly being TRBD1 (5 bases). The CDR3 contains 17 residues. Trimming left V 8 bases short and J 7 bases short, with 26 bases between. Germline loops: CDR1 SGHTA, CDR2 FQGNSA. Here the CDR3 reads CASLPVPGTLRSEKLFF. CDR3 in DNA: TGTGCCAGCCTACCAGTTCCCGGGACCCTAAGGAGTGAAAAACTGTTTTTT.

V is TRBV10-3 and J is TRBJ1-2, with TRBD1 matching over 7 bases. CDR1 and CDR2 from the germline V gene are ENHRY and SYGVKD. Trimming cost V 6 bases and J 0 bases; bases outside gene matches: 4. The CDR3 contains 14 residues. The CDR3 coding sequence is TGTGCCATCAGCGGGACAGCAACTAACTATGGCTACACCTTC. This gives the protein CAISGTATNYGYTF.

This clone was picked up one time. The chain carries TRBV7-8 and TRBJ2-3, with 9 positions matching TRBD1. Germline assignment: CDR1 SGHVS and CDR2 FQNEAQ. This CDR3 is 17 amino acids long. V shed 5 bases and J 4 bases; nucleotides not matched to a gene: 13. The CDR3 loop reads CASSVPYGTGLSDTQYF. The DNA for the CDR3 is TGTGCCAGCAGCGTACCGTACGGGACAGGGCTGTCAGATACGCAGTATTTT.

The chain employs TRBV4-3 and TRBJ2-1; tentatively, D is TRBD2 (5 bases). Germline-derived CDR1 and CDR2 are LGHNA and YSLEER. V was cut by 4 bases and J by 9 bases, with 10 bases left in between. This CDR3 comprises 12 residues. This CDR3 is CASSREEGEQFF. The CDR3 nucleotides are TGCGCCAGCAGCCGCGAAGAGGGTGAGCAGTTCTTC.

The CDR3 DNA reads TGCGCCAGCAGCCAGCAAAGCGGTAAAGAGACCCAGTACTTC. Its translation: CASSQQSGKETQYF. The chain is built from TRBV5-1 and TRBJ2-5; TRBD2 might be the D (5 bases). The germline V gene encodes CDR1 SGHRS and CDR2 YFSETQ. The ends were cut back, 4 bases at V and 3 bases at J, with 13 bases in the middle. This CDR3 is built from 14 residues.

The chain has TRBV11-1 and TRBJ1-1; 7 bases are shared with TRBD1. Trimming removed 0 bases from V and 5 bases from J; junction bases left unmatched: 6. Per germline, CDR1 SGHAT and CDR2 FQDESV (reference sequence). The CDR3 is made up of 15 amino acids. In DNA, the CDR3 is TGTGCCAGCAGCTTAGCGGCAGGGGGAGGGACTGAAGCTTTCTTT. This gives the protein CASSLAAGGGTEAFF.

The chain combines TRBV2 with TRBJ1-3; D not certain. The germline V and J ends were trimmed by 6 bases and 7 bases, with 13 bases remaining between them. The germline V gene encodes CDR1 SNHLY and CDR2 FYNNEI. The CDR3 sequence is 13 residues long. The CDR3: CASRGGSRNTIYF. In nucleotides, the CDR3 is TGTGCCAGCAGGGGTGGATCCAGGAACACCATATATTTT.